Listed below are T cell receptor beta chains from one sample, sequenced in a study of T cell changes during pregnancy in multiple sclerosis. The method was immunoSEQ multiplex PCR; TCRdb's version includes in-frame clones alone and lacks a portion of them. This repertoire shows 55,000 to 70,000 clones, about 88% found once; its top ten account for 2% to 3%. Here the sequenced sample was peripheral blood, taken in the first trimester of pregnancy. These receptors originate from a female donor with multiple sclerosis, enrolled in a pregnancy study. Each CDR3 is given with its conserved first and last residue. D genes are given only for firm matches. Some rows mark clone size as missing; the rest say once, few, many or name a class of expanded clone.

J,D,V,size,DNA,CDR3
TRBJ1-5,NA,TRBV30,NA,TGTGCCTGGGGGCATCGGCAGGGCGATCAGCCCCAGCATTTT,CAWGHRQGDQPQHF
TRBJ1-1,TRBD1,TRBV7-9,NA,TGTGCCAGCAGCACAACCGGGACAGTCCCCCGGAACACTGAAGCTTTCTTT,CASSTTGTVPRNTEAFF
TRBJ1-1,NA,TRBV30,NA,TGTGCCTGGAGTGTAAGCGCCGACACTGAAGCTTTCTTT,CAWSVSADTEAFF
TRBJ1-1,NA,TRBV6-5,NA,TGTGCCAGCAGCAACAACCAGGTGAACACTGAAGCTTTCTTT,CASSNNQVNTEAFF
TRBJ2-1,NA,TRBV6-5,NA,TGTGCCAGCAGTTACACAACATTGGGCGAGCAGTTCTTC,CASSYTTLGEQFF
TRBJ2-3,NA,TRBV6-4,NA,TGTGCCAGCAGTGACTCCTACATCCTAGGAGCTAGCACAGATACGCAGTATTTT,CASSDSYILGASTDTQYF
TRBJ2-7,NA,TRBV4-1,once,TGCGCCAGCAGCCAAGGATCTTCAGACTACGAGCAGTACTTC,CASSQGSSDYEQYF
TRBJ1-4,NA,TRBV7-2,NA,TGTGCCAGCAGCTTAGACCCATTGTCCGGGGGGAATGAAAAACTGTTTTTT,CASSLDPLSGGNEKLFF
TRBJ2-2,NA,TRBV20-1,NA,TGCAGTGCTCCCAGCACCGGGGAGCTGTTTTTT,CSAPSTGELFF
TRBJ2-2,NA,TRBV16,NA,TGTGCCAGCAGCCAATTAGGGGGCACCGGGGAGCTGTTTTTT,CASSQLGGTGELFF
TRBJ1-1,NA,TRBV5-1,NA,TGCGCCAGCAGCTTGGGGACTACGACCACTGAAGCTTTCTTT,CASSLGTTTTEAFF
TRBJ2-5,NA,TRBV20-1,NA,TGCAGTGTGGAGGTGGGGGAGACCCAGTACTTC,CSVEVGETQYF
TRBJ2-5,TRBD2,TRBV2,NA,TGTGCCAGCAGTGAATTGCCTAGCGGCGAGACCCAGTACTTC,CASSELPSGETQYF
TRBJ2-1,TRBD2,TRBV7-2,NA,TGTGCCAGCAGCACTAGCGGGGGGTCCCCCAGCGAGCAGTTCTTC,CASSTSGGSPSEQFF
TRBJ2-3,TRBD2,TRBV28,NA,TGTGCCAGCAGTTTTAATCAGCGGGGGGGCCAAGCGGATACGCAGTATTTT,CASSFNQRGGQADTQYF
TRBJ2-3,NA,TRBV5-1,NA,TGCGCCAGCAGCTTGGCCGACAGAAGCACAGATACGCAGTATTTT,CASSLADRSTDTQYF
TRBJ2-3,NA,TRBV5-6,NA,TGTGCCAGCAGCTGGGGGTACGGGAGCAGGACAGATACGCAGTATTTT,CASSWGYGSRTDTQYF
TRBJ2-1,NA,TRBV6-6,NA,TGTGCCAGCAACAAAGGGGATTTCGGCTCCTACAATGAGCAGTTCTTC,CASNKGDFGSYNEQFF
TRBJ2-4,TRBD1,TRBV7-2,NA,TGTGCCAGCAGCCCATGGACAGGGACCAAAAACATTCAGTACTTC,CASSPWTGTKNIQYF
TRBJ1-5,NA,TRBV18,NA,TGTGCCAGCTCACCCTCGAGGGAGAAAAGAAATCAGCCCCAGCATTTT,CASSPSREKRNQPQHF
TRBJ1-5,NA,TRBV6-6,NA,TGTGCCAGCAGTTCAGAGAGCCCCAGGGATCAGCCCCAGCATTTT,CASSSESPRDQPQHF
TRBJ2-7,NA,TRBV7-2,NA,TGTGCCAGCAGCACGGGTGGGCAGGGGACCTACGAGCAGTACTTC,CASSTGGQGTYEQYF
TRBJ2-7,NA,TRBV12-5,NA,TGTGCTAGTGGGGCCTTTGTGTACTACTTCTACGAGCAGTACTTC,CASGAFVYYFYEQYF
TRBJ2-2,TRBD1,TRBV7-2,NA,TGTGCCAGACAACAGGGGTCGAACACCGGGGAGCTGTTTTTT,CARQQGSNTGELFF